What follows describes a single TCR beta chain. The data were obtained in a study of OX40 agonist ivuxolimab in advanced cancers. The ends were cut back, 2 bases at V and 3 bases at J, with 1 base in the middle. The CDR3 runs 11 residues. The germline gives CDR1 SGHTA, CDR2 FQGNSA. Assay used: immunoSEQ multiplex PCR; TCRdb lists only in-frame clones, some missing. The repertoire holds roughly 76,000 clones, roughly 84% seen once, with roughly 1.2% in the top ten. The clonotype comes from an adult with an advanced solid tumor such as melanoma, head and neck, liver or kidney cancer. The chain joins TRBV7-2 to TRBJ2-5; D unclear. The sample consisted of CD4+ or CD8+ T cells sorted from blood, taken in a trial of the OX40 agonist ivuxolimab. CDR3 DNA sequence: TGTGCCAGCAGCTTAAAAGAGACCCAGTACTTC. As protein: CASSLKETQYF.